This is a list of T cell receptor beta chains from one sample in a study of blood T cell repertoires in COVID-19. The table came from immunoSEQ multiplex PCR; TCRdb's copy has only in-frame clones and leaves some out. This table has roughly 230,000 clones, 85% appearing once. The sample comprised peripheral blood. These receptors all stem from a man aged 45-60 years with COVID-19, enrolled during active disease. Each CDR3 is given with its conserved first and last residue. The D gene is left open where the match is weak. Only part of the rows carry a size: once, few, many, or a class if the clone is expanded.

size: NA; D: TRBD1; J: TRBJ1-4; V: TRBV6-5; DNA: TGTGCCAGCAGGGGAGCGACAGGGGGAGAGGAAAAACTGTTTTTT; CDR3: CASRGATGGEEKLFF
size: NA; D: TRBD1; J: TRBJ1-2; V: TRBV27; DNA: TGTGCCAGCAGACGATCAGGGGGCCGTGACTATGGCTACACCTTC; CDR3: CASRRSGGRDYGYTF
size: few; D: TRBD1; J: TRBJ1-5; V: TRBV19; DNA: TGTGCCAGTACCGGGACAGGGAACCAGCCCCAGCATTTT; CDR3: CASTGTGNQPQHF
size: NA; D: NA; J: TRBJ1-2; V: TRBV6-5; DNA: TGTGCCGTGGAGGGACTGTATGGCTACACCTTC; CDR3: CAVEGLYGYTF
size: few; D: TRBD1; J: TRBJ1-5; V: TRBV7-2; DNA: TGTGCCAGCAGCCTTAATACAGGGGCCAATCAGCCCCAGCATTTT; CDR3: CASSLNTGANQPQHF
size: NA; D: NA; J: TRBJ2-3; V: TRBV5-4; DNA: TGTGCCAGCAGCTTGGTGGCCTGGGCCGCCACAGATACGCAGTATTTT; CDR3: CASSLVAWAATDTQYF
size: NA; D: TRBD2; J: TRBJ2-3; V: TRBV14; DNA: TGTGCCAGCAGGGTCCGGGGGGGCCATACGCAGTATTTT; CDR3: CASRVRGGHTQYF
size: NA; D: TRBD2; J: TRBJ2-1; V: TRBV11-1; DNA: TGTGCCACTTCGACTAGCGGAAGCTCCTACAATGAGCAGTTCTTC; CDR3: CATSTSGSSYNEQFF
size: NA; D: TRBD2; J: TRBJ2-5; V: TRBV5-1; DNA: TGCGCCAGCAGCCCGCGGGGGGGAGAAGAGACCCAGTACTTC; CDR3: CASSPRGGEETQYF
size: NA; D: NA; J: TRBJ1-6; V: TRBV10-2; DNA: TGCGCCAGTTCCCGGGGTCGAGGGTCACCCCTCCACTTT; CDR3: CASSRGRGSPLHF
size: NA; D: NA; J: TRBJ1-1; V: TRBV30; DNA: TGTGCCTGGAGAGATGGACACCTCAACACTGAAGCTTTCTTT; CDR3: CAWRDGHLNTEAFF
size: NA; D: NA; J: TRBJ2-5; V: TRBV5-1; DNA: TGCGCCAGCAGCTTTGATCTAGCTGCGACCCAGTACTTC; CDR3: CASSFDLAATQYF
size: NA; D: TRBD1; J: TRBJ1-4; V: TRBV29-1; DNA: TGCAGCGTTGAAGTTACAGGGGTTCGCGAAAAACTGTTTTTT; CDR3: CSVEVTGVREKLFF
size: NA; D: NA; J: TRBJ1-2; V: TRBV5-1; DNA: TGCGCCAGCAGCGATGGCAGGGTCCGGGGCTACACCTTC; CDR3: CASSDGRVRGYTF
size: NA; D: NA; J: TRBJ2-1; V: TRBV6-5; DNA: TGTGCCAGCAGGACTGGAAGTTACAATGAGCAGTTCTTC; CDR3: CASRTGSYNEQFF
size: NA; D: NA; J: TRBJ2-7; V: TRBV28; DNA: TGTGCCAGCAGTCGGGGGGCCTACTACGAGCAGTACTTC; CDR3: CASSRGAYYEQYF
size: NA; D: TRBD2; J: TRBJ2-1; V: TRBV5-5; DNA: TGTGCCAGCAACCTATTCCGGGCTAGCGGGGGCGGGAATGAGCAGTTCTTC; CDR3: CASNLFRASGGGNEQFF
size: NA; D: TRBD2; J: TRBJ2-5; V: TRBV29-1; DNA: TGCAGCGTTGTCGGGGGGGTCCAAGAGACCCAGTACTTC; CDR3: CSVVGGVQETQYF
size: NA; D: TRBD1; J: TRBJ1-2; V: TRBV6-5; DNA: TGTGCCAGCAGTCCCCGGGACAGGCCAGACTATGGCTACACCTTC; CDR3: CASSPRDRPDYGYTF
size: NA; D: TRBD1; J: TRBJ1-6; V: TRBV18; DNA: TGTGCCAGCTCATCGCGGACAGGGGTTTCACCCCTCCACTTT; CDR3: CASSSRTGVSPLHF
size: NA; D: NA; J: TRBJ1-2; V: TRBV11-2; DNA: TGTGCCTCCGGCGGGGGCGCTGGGTATGGCTACACCTTC; CDR3: CASGGGAGYGYTF
size: NA; D: TRBD1; J: TRBJ2-2; V: TRBV29-1; DNA: TGCAGCGTTAGTTGGACAGGGTACACCGGGGAGCTGTTTTTT; CDR3: CSVSWTGYTGELFF
size: NA; D: NA; J: TRBJ1-5; V: TRBV7-2; DNA: TGTGCCAGCAGCTTAACGGCGGGGGCGAACAATCAGCCCCAGCATTTT; CDR3: CASSLTAGANNQPQHF
size: NA; D: NA; J: TRBJ1-4; V: TRBV4-2; DNA: TGTGCCAGCAGCCAAGGGGGCCCAAATGAAAAACTGTTTTTT; CDR3: CASSQGGPNEKLFF
size: NA; D: NA; J: TRBJ2-7; V: TRBV6-1; DNA: TGTGCCAGCAGTGAAGCAGCAGGGCTCTACGAGCAGTACTTC; CDR3: CASSEAAGLYEQYF
size: NA; D: NA; J: TRBJ2-6; V: TRBV4-3; DNA: TGCGCCAGCAGCCAAGATCTAATTACTGGGGCCAACGTCCTGACTTTC; CDR3: CASSQDLITGANVLTF
size: NA; D: NA; J: TRBJ2-4; V: TRBV2; DNA: TGTGCCAGCCTCGGACTCGCCAAAAACATTCAGTACTTC; CDR3: CASLGLAKNIQYF
size: NA; D: TRBD1; J: TRBJ1-2; V: TRBV12-3/TRBV12-4; DNA: TGTGCCGTACAGGGGAGGATCTATGGCTACACCTTC; CDR3: CAVQGRIYGYTF
size: NA; D: NA; J: TRBJ2-1; V: TRBV11-3; DNA: TGTGCCAGCAGCCGAGGGGGGGCGGGTGAGCAGTTCTTC; CDR3: CASSRGGAGEQFF
size: NA; D: TRBD1; J: TRBJ2-4; V: TRBV9; DNA: TGTGCCAGCAGCGCCACAGGGGGCAACGAAAACATTCAGTACTTC; CDR3: CASSATGGNENIQYF
size: NA; D: TRBD1; J: TRBJ1-2; V: TRBV5-1; DNA: TGCGCCAGCAGCTTGGGGCCCGGGACAGGGGGCCTTGGCTACACCTTC; CDR3: CASSLGPGTGGLGYTF
size: NA; D: TRBD1; J: TRBJ1-1; V: TRBV5-1; DNA: TGCGCCAGCAGACCCGACAGGGCGAACACTGAAGCTTTCTTT; CDR3: CASRPDRANTEAFF
size: NA; D: TRBD1; J: TRBJ2-2; V: TRBV5-6; DNA: TGTGCCAGCAGCTTGGGGACAGGGGGCCTTAACACCGGGGAGCTGTTTTTT; CDR3: CASSLGTGGLNTGELFF
size: once; D: TRBD1; J: TRBJ1-2; V: TRBV27; DNA: TGTGCCAGCAGTCAGACAGGGGCTATGTATGGCTACACCTTC; CDR3: CASSQTGAMYGYTF
size: NA; D: TRBD1; J: TRBJ2-7; V: TRBV7-9; DNA: TGTGCCAGCAGTTTTTCCGGGACAGGGGGATACGAGCAGTACTTC; CDR3: CASSFSGTGGYEQYF
size: NA; D: NA; J: TRBJ1-2; V: TRBV5-6; DNA: TGTGCCAGCAGCTTGCGGCAGGCTAACTATGGCTACACCTTC; CDR3: CASSLRQANYGYTF
size: NA; D: NA; J: TRBJ2-7; V: TRBV18; DNA: TGTGCCAGCTCACCACCGGCAGGGTCTGACGAGCAGTACTTC; CDR3: CASSPPAGSDEQYF
size: once; D: TRBD2; J: TRBJ2-3; V: TRBV5-4; DNA: TGTGCCAGCAGCTTGGGGGAGGCGGGGGGGCGAACAGATACGCAGTATTTT; CDR3: CASSLGEAGGRTDTQYF
size: NA; D: NA; J: TRBJ1-6; V: TRBV3-1/TRBV3-2; DNA: TGTGCCAGCAGTCTGACAGTAAATAATTCACCCCTCCACTTT; CDR3: CASSLTVNNSPLHF
size: few; D: NA; J: TRBJ2-2; V: TRBV20-1; DNA: TGCAGTGCTAGTTCCGGTACCGGGGAGCTGTTTTTT; CDR3: CSASSGTGELFF
size: NA; D: NA; J: TRBJ1-2; V: TRBV4-3; DNA: TGCGCCAGCAGCCAAGACGTTAACAGTAACTATGGCTACACCTTC; CDR3: CASSQDVNSNYGYTF
size: NA; D: TRBD2; J: TRBJ2-3; V: TRBV4-1; DNA: TGCGCCAGCAGCCATGGAGGGACTAGCGGGACAGATACGCAGTATTTT; CDR3: CASSHGGTSGTDTQYF
size: once; D: NA; J: TRBJ2-3; V: TRBV30; DNA: TGTGCCTGGAGTTTGGGGCCTATAAGGCTTACGGGCACAGATACGCAGTATTTT; CDR3: CAWSLGPIRLTGTDTQYF
size: NA; D: NA; J: TRBJ1-1; V: TRBV6-4; DNA: TGTGCCAGTCAGGACAGAGTCACTGAAGCTTTCTTT; CDR3: CASQDRVTEAFF
size: NA; D: TRBD1; J: TRBJ2-1; V: TRBV15; DNA: TGTGCCACCAGCAGAGATTGGGGACAGGGTCTTAGTGAGCAGTTCTTC; CDR3: CATSRDWGQGLSEQFF
size: NA; D: TRBD2; J: TRBJ2-5; V: TRBV14; DNA: TGTGCCAGCAGCCCCCGCGGTTTCCCGGGACTAGCTCAAGAGACCCAGTACTTC; CDR3: CASSPRGFPGLAQETQYF
size: once; D: NA; J: TRBJ1-4; V: TRBV7-2; DNA: TGTGCCAGCAGCCTTTCGTGGGGGGCTAATGAAAAACTGTTTTTT; CDR3: CASSLSWGANEKLFF
size: NA; D: NA; J: TRBJ2-1; V: TRBV30; DNA: TGTGCCTGGAGGGCCCCACCCAGGGGCCCTGCCAATGAGCAGTTCTTC; CDR3: CAWRAPPRGPANEQFF
size: NA; D: TRBD2; J: TRBJ2-2; V: TRBV25-1; DNA: TGTGCCAGCAGTGGATACAGCGGGGGGGCCAGATACACCGGGGAGCTGTTTTTT; CDR3: CASSGYSGGARYTGELFF
size: NA; D: TRBD1; J: TRBJ1-1; V: TRBV30; DNA: TGTGCCTACCGGGACAGGGTTCACACTGAAGCTTTCTTT; CDR3: CAYRDRVHTEAFF
size: NA; D: TRBD1; J: TRBJ1-5; V: TRBV10-3; DNA: TGTGCCATCAGCGACCTAAGGACAGGGGGCAATGGCAATCAGCCCCAGCATTTT; CDR3: CAISDLRTGGNGNQPQHF
size: NA; D: NA; J: TRBJ2-5; V: TRBV7-6; DNA: TGTGCCAGCAGCCTGGGACTCCAAGAGACCCAGTACTTC; CDR3: CASSLGLQETQYF
size: NA; D: TRBD1; J: TRBJ1-6; V: TRBV2; DNA: TGTGCCAGCAGTGGACAGGGACAGGGTTCACCCCTCCACTTT; CDR3: CASSGQGQGSPLHF
size: NA; D: NA; J: TRBJ2-1; V: TRBV9; DNA: TGTGCCAGCAGCGTAGGGACTCGAGACAATGAGCAGTTCTTC; CDR3: CASSVGTRDNEQFF
size: NA; D: NA; J: TRBJ1-2; V: TRBV28; DNA: TGTGCCAGCAGTTCCCTCCGTCTCTATGGCTACACCTTC; CDR3: CASSSLRLYGYTF
size: NA; D: NA; J: TRBJ2-5; V: TRBV19; DNA: TGTGCCAGTAGCCCGACAGGTTTTTGGGAGACCCAGTACTTC; CDR3: CASSPTGFWETQYF
size: NA; D: TRBD2; J: TRBJ2-1; V: TRBV7-9; DNA: TGTGCCAGCAGCCCTACTAGCGGGGGGTACAATGAGCAGTTCTTC; CDR3: CASSPTSGGYNEQFF
size: few; D: TRBD1; J: TRBJ2-2; V: TRBV6-5; DNA: TGTGCCAGCAGCCGATTCGAGGGGGCGGCCGGGGAGCTGTTTTTT; CDR3: CASSRFEGAAGELFF